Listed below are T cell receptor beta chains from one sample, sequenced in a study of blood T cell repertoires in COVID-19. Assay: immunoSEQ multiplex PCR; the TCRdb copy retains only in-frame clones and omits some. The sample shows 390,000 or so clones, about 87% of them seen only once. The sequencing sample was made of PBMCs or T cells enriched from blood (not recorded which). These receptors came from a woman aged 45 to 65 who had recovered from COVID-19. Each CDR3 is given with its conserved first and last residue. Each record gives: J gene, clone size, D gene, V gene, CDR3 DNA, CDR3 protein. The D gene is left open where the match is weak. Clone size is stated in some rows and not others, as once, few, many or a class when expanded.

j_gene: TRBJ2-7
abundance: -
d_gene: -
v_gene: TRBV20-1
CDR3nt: TGCAGTGCTAGTGCCCAGGGGAGCTCCTACGAGCAGTACTTC
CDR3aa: CSASAQGSSYEQYF

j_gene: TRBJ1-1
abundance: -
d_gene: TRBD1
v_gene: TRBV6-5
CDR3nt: TGTGCCAGCAGCTGGACAGGGGGCGAAGCTTTCTTT
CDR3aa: CASSWTGGEAFF

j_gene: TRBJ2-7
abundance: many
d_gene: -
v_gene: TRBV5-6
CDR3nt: TGTGCCAGCAGTTCCGACAGCACGGATAACTCCTACGAGCAGTACTTC
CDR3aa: CASSSDSTDNSYEQYF

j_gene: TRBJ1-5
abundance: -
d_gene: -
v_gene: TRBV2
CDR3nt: TGTGCCAGCAGTGAATTGTGGGGGGGTCAGCCCCAGCATTTT
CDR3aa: CASSELWGGQPQHF

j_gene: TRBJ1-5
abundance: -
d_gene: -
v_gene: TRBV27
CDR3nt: TGTGCCAGCATTACCGACAGACAGCCCCAGCATTTT
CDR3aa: CASITDRQPQHF

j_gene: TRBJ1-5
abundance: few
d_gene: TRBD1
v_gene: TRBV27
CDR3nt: TGTGCCAGCAGTTCCTCACCGGGACAGCGTAGCAATCAGCCCCAGCATTTT
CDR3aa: CASSSSPGQRSNQPQHF

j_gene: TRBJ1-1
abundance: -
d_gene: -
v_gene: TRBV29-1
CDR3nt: TGCAGCGTGGGGGGACGGGCGAACACTGAAGCTTTCTTT
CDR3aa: CSVGGRANTEAFF

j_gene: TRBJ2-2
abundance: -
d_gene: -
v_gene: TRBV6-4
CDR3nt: TGTGCCAGCAGACGGGAACCCGGGGAGCTGTTTTTT
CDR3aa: CASRREPGELFF

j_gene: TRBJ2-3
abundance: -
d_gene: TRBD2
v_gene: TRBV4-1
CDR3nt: TGCGCCAGCAGCTTTGTCCCTAGCGGGGGGGATACGCAGTATTTT
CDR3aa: CASSFVPSGGDTQYF

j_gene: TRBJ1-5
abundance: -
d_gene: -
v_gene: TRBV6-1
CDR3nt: TGTGCCAGCAGTGAAGCCCAGCTAGGGGGAAGCAATCAGCCCCAGCATTTT
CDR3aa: CASSEAQLGGSNQPQHF

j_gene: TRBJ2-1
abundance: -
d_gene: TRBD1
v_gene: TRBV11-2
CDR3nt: TGTGCCAGCAGCTTGTCGGGACAGTCCTACAATGAGCAGTTCTTC
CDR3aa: CASSLSGQSYNEQFF

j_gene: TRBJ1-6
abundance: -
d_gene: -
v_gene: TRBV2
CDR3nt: TGTGCCAGCAGTAAAACAGGGTGGGATTCACCCCTCCACTTT
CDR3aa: CASSKTGWDSPLHF

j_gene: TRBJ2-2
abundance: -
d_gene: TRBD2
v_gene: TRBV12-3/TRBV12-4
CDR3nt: TGTGCCAGCAGTTTCTGGGAGGGCGGGGAGCTGTTTTTT
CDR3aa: CASSFWEGGELFF

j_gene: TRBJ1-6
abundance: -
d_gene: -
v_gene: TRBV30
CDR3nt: TGTGCCTGGAGGCGAGGGGGAAGCTCCTATAATTCACCCCTCCACTTT
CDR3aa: CAWRRGGSSYNSPLHF

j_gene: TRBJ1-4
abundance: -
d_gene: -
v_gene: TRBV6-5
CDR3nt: TGTGCCAGCAGTTCGCAAGGGGCGGCTGAAAAACTGTTTTTT
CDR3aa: CASSSQGAAEKLFF

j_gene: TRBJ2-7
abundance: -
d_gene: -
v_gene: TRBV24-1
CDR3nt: TGTGCCACCATGACAGGTCTCGGCTATGTCTACGAGCAGTACTTC
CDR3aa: CATMTGLGYVYEQYF

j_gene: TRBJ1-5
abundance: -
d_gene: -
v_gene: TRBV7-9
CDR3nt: TGTGCCAGCAGCTCTTACAGGGAAACGCAGCCCCAGCATTTT
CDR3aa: CASSSYRETQPQHF

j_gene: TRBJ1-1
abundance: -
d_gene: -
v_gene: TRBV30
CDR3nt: TGTGCCTGGAGAGAAAGGGGGTCCACTGAAGCTTTCTTT
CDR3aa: CAWRERGSTEAFF

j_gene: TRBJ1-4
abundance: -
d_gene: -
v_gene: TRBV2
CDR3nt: TGTGCCAGCAGTCCCGCGGGCGCAACTAATGAAAAACTGTTTTTT
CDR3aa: CASSPAGATNEKLFF

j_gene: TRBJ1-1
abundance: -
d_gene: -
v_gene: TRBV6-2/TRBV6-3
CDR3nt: TGTGCCAGCAGTAAAGGACAGACTCCGGGTGGAGCTTTCTTT
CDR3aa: CASSKGQTPGGAFF

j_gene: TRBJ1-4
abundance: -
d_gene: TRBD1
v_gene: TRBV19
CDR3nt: TGTGCCAGTAGTCTACATGCCGGGACAGGGGGCGGGAAACTGTTTTTT
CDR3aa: CASSLHAGTGGGKLFF

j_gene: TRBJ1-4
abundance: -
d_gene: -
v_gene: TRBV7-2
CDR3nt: TGTGCCAGCAGCTCCCCCGGCAGGGCTTATAGTTTGGAAGAAAAACTGTTTTTT
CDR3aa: CASSSPGRAYSLEEKLFF

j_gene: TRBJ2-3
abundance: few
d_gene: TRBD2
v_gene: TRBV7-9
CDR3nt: TGTGCCAGCAGCTTAGCCCTAGCGGGTAGCACAGATACGCAGTATTTT
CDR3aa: CASSLALAGSTDTQYF

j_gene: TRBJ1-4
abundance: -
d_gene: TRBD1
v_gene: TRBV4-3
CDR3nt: TGCGCCAGCAGCCAAGAGTTCCGGGACAGGGGAAGGAATGAAAAACTGTTTTTT
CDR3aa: CASSQEFRDRGRNEKLFF

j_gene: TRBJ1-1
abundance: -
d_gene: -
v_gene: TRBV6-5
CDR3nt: TGTGCCAGCAGTTACTATGGACAGATGAACACTGAAGCTTTCTTT
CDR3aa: CASSYYGQMNTEAFF

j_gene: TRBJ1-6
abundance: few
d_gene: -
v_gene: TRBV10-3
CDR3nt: TGTGCCATCAGTACAGAGAACTATAATTCACCCCTCCACTTT
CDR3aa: CAISTENYNSPLHF

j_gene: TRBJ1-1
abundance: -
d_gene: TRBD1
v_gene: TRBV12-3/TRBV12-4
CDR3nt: TGTGCCAGCAGAGTACAGGGGACAACTGAAGCTTTCTTT
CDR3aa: CASRVQGTTEAFF

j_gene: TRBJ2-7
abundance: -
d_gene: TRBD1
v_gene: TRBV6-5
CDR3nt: TGTGCCAGCAGCCTGGGACAGGGGGCTACCTACGAGCAGTACTTC
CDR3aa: CASSLGQGATYEQYF

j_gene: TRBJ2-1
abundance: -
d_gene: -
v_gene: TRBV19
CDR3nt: TGTGCCAGGCAAGACGACAAAATATACAATGAGCAGTTCTTC
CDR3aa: CARQDDKIYNEQFF

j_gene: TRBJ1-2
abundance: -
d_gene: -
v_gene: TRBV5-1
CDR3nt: TGCGCCAGCAGCTTGGATTTGGTCAGGAACTATGGCTACACCTTC
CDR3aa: CASSLDLVRNYGYTF

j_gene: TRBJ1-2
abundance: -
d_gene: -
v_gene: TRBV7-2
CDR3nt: TGTGCCAGCAGCTTATACAAAATTTACTATGGCTACACCTTC
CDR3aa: CASSLYKIYYGYTF

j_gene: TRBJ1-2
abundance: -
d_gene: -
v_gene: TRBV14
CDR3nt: TGTGCCAGCAGCCAAGACAATCTGCAGGGCTACACCTTC
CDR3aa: CASSQDNLQGYTF

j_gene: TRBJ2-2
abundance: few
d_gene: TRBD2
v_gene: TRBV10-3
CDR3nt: TGTGCCGCCGCCGGGAGGGGACGGAACACCGGGGAGCTGTTTTTT
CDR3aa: CAAAGRGRNTGELFF

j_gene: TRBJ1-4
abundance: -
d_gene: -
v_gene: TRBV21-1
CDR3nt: TGTGCCAGCACGAAAGGGACAGGGGGTGAAAAACTGTTTTTT
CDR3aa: CASTKGTGGEKLFF

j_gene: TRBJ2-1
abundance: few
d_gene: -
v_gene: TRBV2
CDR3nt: TGTGCCAGCGATGGGGGCCAACAGTTCTTC
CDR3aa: CASDGGQQFF

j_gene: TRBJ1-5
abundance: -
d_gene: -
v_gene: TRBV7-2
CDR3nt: TGTGCCAGCCGGGCGGGTAATCAGCCCCAGCATTTT
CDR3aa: CASRAGNQPQHF

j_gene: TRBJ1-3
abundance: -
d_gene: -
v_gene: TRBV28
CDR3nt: TGTGCCAGCAGTTTGGGAGGCGGTATTGGAAACACCATATATTTT
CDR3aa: CASSLGGGIGNTIYF